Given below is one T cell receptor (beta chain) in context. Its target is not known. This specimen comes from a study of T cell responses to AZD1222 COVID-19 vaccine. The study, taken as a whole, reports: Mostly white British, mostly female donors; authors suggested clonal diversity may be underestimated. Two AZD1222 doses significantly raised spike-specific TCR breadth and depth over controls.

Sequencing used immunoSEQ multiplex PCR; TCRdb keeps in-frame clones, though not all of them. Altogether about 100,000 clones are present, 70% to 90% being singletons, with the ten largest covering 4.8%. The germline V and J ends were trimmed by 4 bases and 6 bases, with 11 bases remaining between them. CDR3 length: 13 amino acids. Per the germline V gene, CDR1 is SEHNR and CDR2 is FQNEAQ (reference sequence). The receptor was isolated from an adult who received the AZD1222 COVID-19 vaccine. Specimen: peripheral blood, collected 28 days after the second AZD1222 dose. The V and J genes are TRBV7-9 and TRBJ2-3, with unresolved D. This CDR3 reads CASSSRVIDTQYF. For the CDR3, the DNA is TGTGCCAGCAGCTCCCGGGTTATCGATACGCAGTATTTT.